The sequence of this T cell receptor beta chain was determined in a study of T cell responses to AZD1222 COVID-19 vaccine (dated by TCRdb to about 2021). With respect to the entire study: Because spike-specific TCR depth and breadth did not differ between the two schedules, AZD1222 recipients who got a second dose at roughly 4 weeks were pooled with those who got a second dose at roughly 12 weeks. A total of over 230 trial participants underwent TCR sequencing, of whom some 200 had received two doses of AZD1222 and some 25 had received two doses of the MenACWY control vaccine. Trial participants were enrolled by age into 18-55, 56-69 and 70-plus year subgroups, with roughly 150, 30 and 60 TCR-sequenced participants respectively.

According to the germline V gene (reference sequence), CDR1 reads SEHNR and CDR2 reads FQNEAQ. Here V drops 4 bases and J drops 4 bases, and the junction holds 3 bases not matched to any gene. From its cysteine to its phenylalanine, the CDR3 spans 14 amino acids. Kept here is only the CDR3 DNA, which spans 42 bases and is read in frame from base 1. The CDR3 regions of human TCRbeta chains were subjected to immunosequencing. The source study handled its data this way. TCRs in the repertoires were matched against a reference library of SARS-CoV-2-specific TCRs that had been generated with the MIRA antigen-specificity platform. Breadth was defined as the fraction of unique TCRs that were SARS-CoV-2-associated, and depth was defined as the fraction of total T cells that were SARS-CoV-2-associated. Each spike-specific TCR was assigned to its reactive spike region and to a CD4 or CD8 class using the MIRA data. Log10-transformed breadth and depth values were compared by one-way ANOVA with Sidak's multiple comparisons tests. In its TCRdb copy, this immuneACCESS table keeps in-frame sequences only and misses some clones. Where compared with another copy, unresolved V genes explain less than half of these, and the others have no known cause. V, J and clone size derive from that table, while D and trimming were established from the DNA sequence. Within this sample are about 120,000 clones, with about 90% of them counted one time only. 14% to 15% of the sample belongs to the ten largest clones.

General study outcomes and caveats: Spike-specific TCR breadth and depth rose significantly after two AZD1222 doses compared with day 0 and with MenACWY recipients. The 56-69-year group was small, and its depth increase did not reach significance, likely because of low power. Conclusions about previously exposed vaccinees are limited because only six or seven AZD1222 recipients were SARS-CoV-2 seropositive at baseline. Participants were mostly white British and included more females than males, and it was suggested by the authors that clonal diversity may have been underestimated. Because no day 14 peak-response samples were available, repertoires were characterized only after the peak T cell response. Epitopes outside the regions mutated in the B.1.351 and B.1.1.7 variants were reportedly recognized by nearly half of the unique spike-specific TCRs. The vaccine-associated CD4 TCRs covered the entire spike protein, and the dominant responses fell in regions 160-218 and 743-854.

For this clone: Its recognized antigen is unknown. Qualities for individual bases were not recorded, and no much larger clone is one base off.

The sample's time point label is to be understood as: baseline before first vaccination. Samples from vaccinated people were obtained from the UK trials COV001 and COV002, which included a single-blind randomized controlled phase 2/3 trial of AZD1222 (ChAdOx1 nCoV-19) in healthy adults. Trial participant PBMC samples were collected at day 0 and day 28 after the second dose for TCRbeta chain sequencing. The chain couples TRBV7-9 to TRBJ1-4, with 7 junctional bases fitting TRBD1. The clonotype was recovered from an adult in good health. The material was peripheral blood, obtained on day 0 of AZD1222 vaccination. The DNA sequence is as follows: TGTGCCAGCAGCTCCCGGGACAGTAATGAAAAACTGTTTTTT. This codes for CASSSRDSNEKLFF.